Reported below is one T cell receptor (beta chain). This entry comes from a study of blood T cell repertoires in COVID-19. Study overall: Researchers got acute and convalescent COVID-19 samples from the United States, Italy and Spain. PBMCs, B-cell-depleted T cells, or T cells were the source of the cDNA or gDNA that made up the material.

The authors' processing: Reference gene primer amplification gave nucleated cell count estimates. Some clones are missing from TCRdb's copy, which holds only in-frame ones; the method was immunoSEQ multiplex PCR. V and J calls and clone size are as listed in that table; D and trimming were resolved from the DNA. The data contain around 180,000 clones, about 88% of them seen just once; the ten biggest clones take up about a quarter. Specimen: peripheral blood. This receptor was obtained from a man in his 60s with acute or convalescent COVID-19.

The CDR3, as DNA: TGTGCCAGCAGTTCCGGGACAGGGAGGACTCAGCCCCAGCATTTT. Translating it yields CASSSGTGRTQPQHF. The V and J genes are TRBV6-6 and TRBJ1-5; 9 nucleotides agree with TRBD1. The CDR3 has 15 residues. Germline CDR1 MNHNY, CDR2 SVGAGI (reference sequence). The V and J ends lost 4 bases and 6 bases, in that order; junction bases with no gene match: 7.